This T cell receptor beta chain was captured by sequencing in a study of PD-L1 blockade in urothelial cancer (dated by TCRdb to the late 2010s). About the investigation overall: Therapy was started at some point between 2013 and 2015 for all patients, and atezolizumab 1,200 mg was administered intravenously every 3 weeks. Progression-free survival longer than 6 months counted as durable clinical benefit, and TCR features were additionally tested against both progression-free and overall survival. Blood samples were analyzed at two time points: 3 weeks after treatment start (second dose) and 6 weeks after treatment start. Blood samples gave a median of approximately 150,000 T cells and some 83,000 unique TCRs, with a median clonality of around 0.08. Patients had an ECOG performance status of 0 or 1 and had received between 0 and 3 prior chemotherapy regimens. Pretreatment tumor samples, along with matched peripheral blood collected serially before and after atezolizumab treatment, underwent TCR sequencing. The study was an exploratory multi-omic analysis of somatic, immune and clinical correlates of response to PD-L1 blockade with atezolizumab in urothelial cancer. In the same patients, pretreatment tumors underwent whole exome sequencing and RNA sequencing in addition to TCR sequencing. Pretreatment blood TCR-seq was available for twenty-nine patients, at least one posttreatment blood collection was obtained for approximately 25 patients, and tumor TCR-seq was available for approximately 25 patients. About 85% of the roughly 29 patients were males with bladder-origin urothelial cancer, and about 60% of the 29 reported a prior smoking history. Durable clinical benefit was achieved by nine patients but not by the remaining 20.

Reading the label with the study, this specimen's time point is: peripheral blood 6 weeks after treatment start. The cohort included about 27 patients with locally advanced or metastatic urothelial carcinoma who were treated at Memorial Sloan Kettering on a trial protocol. Peripheral blood mononuclear cells were collected pretreatment and during treatment, with between 1 and 8 total time points per patient. The Qiagen DNeasy Blood extraction kit was used to purify genomic DNA from total PBMCs and tumor samples. PBMCs were collected pretreatment and during treatment and were isolated and stored as previously described. To estimate absolute template abundance from read counts, synthetic TCR analog templates were spiked into each PCR. The immunoSEQ assay used bias-controlled V and J gene primers to amplify TCRbeta CDR3 regions from genomic DNA. Rearranged TCRbeta segments were sequenced at approximately 20X coverage. In the paper's pipeline: Clustering was used to correct sequencing errors, and CDR3s were annotated against IMGT to assign V, D and J genes. Out-of-frame and stop-codon sequences were excluded, and only productive TCRbeta rearrangements were used in downstream analyses. Clonality was computed as one minus Shannon entropy normalized by the log of the number of unique productive sequences. Fisher's exact test with Benjamini-Hochberg correction, using a cutoff of adjusted p below 0.01, was how clones that differed between time points or between blood and tumor were identified. TCRdb obtained this table from immuneACCESS and retained in-frame rearrangements with V and J assigned. These tables miss some clones; where compared with another copy, unresolved V genes account for less than half of the shortfall, and the remainder is unexplained. V and J calls and clone size are given by that table; D and trimming were obtained from the DNA. Recorded for this sample are more than 95,000 clones; around 89% of them occurred a single time. The ten largest make up roughly 1.8% of the sample.

Here is what the overall study found, with its caveats: Greater expansion of tumor-associated TCR clones in peripheral blood 3 weeks after the start of treatment was observed in patients with durable benefit (n of about 21, p = 0.022). Improved progression-free and overall survival was found to be associated with pretreatment peripheral blood TCR clonality below the median. Because of the small sample size (n of about 29) and the many exploratory analyses performed, the results are intended to be regarded as hypothesis-generating.

Details on this clone: This clone's antigen is unknown. No base-level quality is on record; no much larger clone is a single base apart.

The germline V gene supplies CDR1 ENHRY and CDR2 SYGVKD. For this chain, trimming is 3 bases at the V end and 5 bases at the J end, and the number of junction bases without a gene match is 10. Reading from cysteine to phenylalanine, the CDR3 counts 16 amino acids. The kept DNA is CDR3 alone, 48 bases in frame from the first base. The chain couples TRBV10-3 to TRBJ1-5; 7 central bases correspond to TRBD1. The sequencing used PBMCs, collected around atezolizumab (anti-PD-L1) treatment. The TCR was taken from a man in his sixties with urothelial cancer. This receptor carries the CDR3 CAISDSRQGGDQPQHF. The DNA is as follows: TGTGCCATCAGTGACTCGAGACAGGGCGGCGATCAGCCCCAGCATTTT.